The T cell receptor (beta chain) described here comes from a study of radiotherapy plus CTLA-4 blockade in lung cancer. Some clones are missing from TCRdb's copy, which holds only in-frame ones; the method was immunoSEQ multiplex PCR. This table has 25,000 to 35,000 clones, more than 80% appearing once. Between the trimmed V and J ends, which lost 1 base and 7 bases, there was a span of 20 bases. Germline values: CDR1 SGHVS, CDR2 FQNEAQ. This CDR3 contains 16 residues. The TCR originated in a human donor with non-small cell lung cancer that progressed on radiotherapy plus ipilimumab. V and J are TRBV7-8 and TRBJ2-7, with a possible D match to TRBD1 (6 bases). Specimen: peripheral blood, collected from a patient treated with radiotherapy plus ipilimumab. The CDR3 reads CASSLVTLQGPGEQYF. CDR3 sequence (DNA): TGTGCCAGCAGCTTAGTGACCCTACAGGGTCCGGGAGAGCAGTACTTC.